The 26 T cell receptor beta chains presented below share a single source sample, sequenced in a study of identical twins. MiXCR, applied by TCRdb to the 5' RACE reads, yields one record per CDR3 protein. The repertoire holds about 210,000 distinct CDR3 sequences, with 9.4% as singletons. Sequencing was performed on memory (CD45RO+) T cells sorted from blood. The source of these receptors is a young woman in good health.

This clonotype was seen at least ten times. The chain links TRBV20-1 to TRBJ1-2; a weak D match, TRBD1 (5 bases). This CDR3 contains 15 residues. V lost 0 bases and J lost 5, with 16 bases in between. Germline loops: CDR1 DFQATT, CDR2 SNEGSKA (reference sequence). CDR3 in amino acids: CSARDLGRVDYGYTF. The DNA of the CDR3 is TGCAGTGCTAGAGATCTGGGCAGGGTTGATTATGGCTACACCTTC.

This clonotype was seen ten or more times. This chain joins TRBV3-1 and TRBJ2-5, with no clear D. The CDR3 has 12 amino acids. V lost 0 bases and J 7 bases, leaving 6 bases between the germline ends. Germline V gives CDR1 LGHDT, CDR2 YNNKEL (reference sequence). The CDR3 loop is CASSQDMATQYF. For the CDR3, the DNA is TGTGCCAGCAGCCAAGATATGGCGACCCAGTACTTC.

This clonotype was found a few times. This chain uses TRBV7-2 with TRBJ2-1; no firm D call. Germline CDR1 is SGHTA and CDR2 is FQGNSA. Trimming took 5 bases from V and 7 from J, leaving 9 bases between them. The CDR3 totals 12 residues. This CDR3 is CASSPRRNEQFF. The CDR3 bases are TGTGCCAGCAGCCCCCGAAGGAATGAGCAGTTCTTC.

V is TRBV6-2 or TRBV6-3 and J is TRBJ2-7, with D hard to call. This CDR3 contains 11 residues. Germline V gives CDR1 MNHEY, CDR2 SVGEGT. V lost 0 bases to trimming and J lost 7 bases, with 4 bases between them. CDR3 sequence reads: CASSYSFEQYF. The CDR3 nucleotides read TGTGCCAGCAGTTACTCGTTTGAGCAGTACTTC.

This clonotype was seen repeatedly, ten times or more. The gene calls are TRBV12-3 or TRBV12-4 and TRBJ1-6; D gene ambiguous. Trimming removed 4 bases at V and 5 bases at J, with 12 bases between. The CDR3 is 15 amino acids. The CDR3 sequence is CASSSGVGDNSPLHF. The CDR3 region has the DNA TGTGCCAGCAGTTCGGGCGTTGGGGATAATTCACCCCTCCACTTT.

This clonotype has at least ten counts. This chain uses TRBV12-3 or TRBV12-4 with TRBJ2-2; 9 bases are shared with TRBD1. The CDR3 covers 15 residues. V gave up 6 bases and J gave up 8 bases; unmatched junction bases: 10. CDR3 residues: CASRPLTGGMGELFF. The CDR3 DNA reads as TGTGCCAGCAGGCCCTTGACAGGGGGAATGGGGGAGCTGTTTTTT.

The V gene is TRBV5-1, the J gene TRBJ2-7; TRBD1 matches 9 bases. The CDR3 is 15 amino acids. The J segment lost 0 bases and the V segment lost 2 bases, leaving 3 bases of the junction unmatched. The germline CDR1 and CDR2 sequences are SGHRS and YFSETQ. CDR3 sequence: CASSLGTGPSYEQYF. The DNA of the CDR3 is TGCGCCAGCAGCTTAGGGACAGGGCCCTCCTACGAGCAGTACTTC.

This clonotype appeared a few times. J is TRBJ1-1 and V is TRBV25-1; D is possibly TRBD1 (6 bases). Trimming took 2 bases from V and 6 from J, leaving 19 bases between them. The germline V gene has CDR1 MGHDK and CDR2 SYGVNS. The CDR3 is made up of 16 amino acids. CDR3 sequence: CASSERQDAKVPEAFF. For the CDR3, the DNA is TGTGCCAGCAGTGAAAGACAGGATGCCAAGGTGCCTGAAGCTTTCTTT.

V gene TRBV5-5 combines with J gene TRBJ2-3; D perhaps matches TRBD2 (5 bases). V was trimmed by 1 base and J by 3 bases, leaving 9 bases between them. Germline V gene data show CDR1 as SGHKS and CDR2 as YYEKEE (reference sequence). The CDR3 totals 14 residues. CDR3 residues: CASSLSGLTDTQYF. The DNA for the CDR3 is TGTGCCAGCAGCTTGAGCGGCCTGACAGATACGCAGTATTTT.

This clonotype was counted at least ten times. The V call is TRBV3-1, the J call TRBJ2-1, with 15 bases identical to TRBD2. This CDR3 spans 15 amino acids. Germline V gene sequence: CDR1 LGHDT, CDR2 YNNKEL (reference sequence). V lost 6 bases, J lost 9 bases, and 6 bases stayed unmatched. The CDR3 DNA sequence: TGTGCCAGCAGACGGACTAGCGGGAGGGCGGGTGAGCAGTTCTTC. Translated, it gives CASRRTSGRAGEQFF.

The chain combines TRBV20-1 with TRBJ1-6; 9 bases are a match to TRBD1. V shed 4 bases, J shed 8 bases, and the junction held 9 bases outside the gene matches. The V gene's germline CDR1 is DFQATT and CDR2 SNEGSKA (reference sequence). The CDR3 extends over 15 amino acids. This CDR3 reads CSATLKGQGYSPLHF. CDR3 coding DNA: TGCAGTGCTACTCTAAAGGGACAGGGTTATTCACCCCTCCACTTT.

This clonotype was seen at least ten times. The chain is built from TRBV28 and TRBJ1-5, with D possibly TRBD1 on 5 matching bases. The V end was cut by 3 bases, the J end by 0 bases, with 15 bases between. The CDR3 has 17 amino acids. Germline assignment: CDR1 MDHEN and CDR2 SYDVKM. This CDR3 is CASSFLLTVNSNQPQHF. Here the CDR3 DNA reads TGTGCCAGCAGTTTTCTCCTGACAGTGAATAGCAATCAGCCCCAGCATTTT.

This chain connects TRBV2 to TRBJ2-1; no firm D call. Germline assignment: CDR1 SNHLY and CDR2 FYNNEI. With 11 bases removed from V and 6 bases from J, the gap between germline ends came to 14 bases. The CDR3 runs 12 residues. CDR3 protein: CALRRTINEQFF. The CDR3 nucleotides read TGTGCCTTACGTAGGACGATCAATGAGCAGTTCTTC.

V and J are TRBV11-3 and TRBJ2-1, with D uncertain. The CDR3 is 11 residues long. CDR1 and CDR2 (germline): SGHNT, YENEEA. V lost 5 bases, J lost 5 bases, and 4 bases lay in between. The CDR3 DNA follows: TGTGCCAGCAGCGCCGACAATGAGCAGTTCTTC. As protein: CASSADNEQFF.

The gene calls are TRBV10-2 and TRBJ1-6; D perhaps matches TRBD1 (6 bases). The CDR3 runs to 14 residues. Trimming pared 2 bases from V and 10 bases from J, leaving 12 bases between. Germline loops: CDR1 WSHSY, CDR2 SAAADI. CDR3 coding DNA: TGCGCCAGCAGTGAGAGGCAGGGGTACTCACCCCTCCACTTT. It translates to CASSERQGYSPLHF.

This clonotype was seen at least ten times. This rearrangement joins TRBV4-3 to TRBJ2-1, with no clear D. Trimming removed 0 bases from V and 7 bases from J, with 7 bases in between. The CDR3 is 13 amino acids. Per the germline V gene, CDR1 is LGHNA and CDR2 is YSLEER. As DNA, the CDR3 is TGCGCCAGCAGCCAAGAGGGTTGGAATGAGCAGTTCTTC. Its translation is CASSQEGWNEQFF.

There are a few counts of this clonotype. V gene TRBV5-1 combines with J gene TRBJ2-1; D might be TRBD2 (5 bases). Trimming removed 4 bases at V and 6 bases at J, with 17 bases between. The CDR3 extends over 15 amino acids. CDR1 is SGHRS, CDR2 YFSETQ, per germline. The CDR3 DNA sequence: TGCGCCAGCAGCCTCACTCTAGCTAGGACCAATGAGCAGTTCTTC. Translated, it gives CASSLTLARTNEQFF.

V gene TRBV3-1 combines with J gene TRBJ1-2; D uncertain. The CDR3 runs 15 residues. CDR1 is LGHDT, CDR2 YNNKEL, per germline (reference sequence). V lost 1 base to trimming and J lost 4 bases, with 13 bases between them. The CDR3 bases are TGTGCCAGCAGCCAAGGCCCCAACCCCCCCTATGGCTACACCTTC. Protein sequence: CASSQGPNPPYGYTF.

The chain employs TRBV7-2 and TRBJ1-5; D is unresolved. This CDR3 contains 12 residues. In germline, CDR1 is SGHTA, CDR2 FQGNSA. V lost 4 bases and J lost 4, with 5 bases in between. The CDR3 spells CASSSYNQPQHF. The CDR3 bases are TGTGCCAGCAGCTCTTATAATCAGCCCCAGCATTTT. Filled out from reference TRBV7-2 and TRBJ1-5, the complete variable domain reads GAGVSQSPSNKVTEKGKDVELRCDPISGHTALYWYRQSLGQGLEFLIYFQGNSAPDKSGLPSDRFSAERTGGSVSTLTIQRTQQEDSAVYLCASSSYNQPQHFGDGTRLSIL.

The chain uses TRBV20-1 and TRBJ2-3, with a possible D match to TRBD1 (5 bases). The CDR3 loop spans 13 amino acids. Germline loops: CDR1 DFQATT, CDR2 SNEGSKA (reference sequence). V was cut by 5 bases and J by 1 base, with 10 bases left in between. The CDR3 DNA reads TGCAGTGCTGGACCGACAGGCACAGATACGCAGTATTTT. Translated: CSAGPTGTDTQYF.

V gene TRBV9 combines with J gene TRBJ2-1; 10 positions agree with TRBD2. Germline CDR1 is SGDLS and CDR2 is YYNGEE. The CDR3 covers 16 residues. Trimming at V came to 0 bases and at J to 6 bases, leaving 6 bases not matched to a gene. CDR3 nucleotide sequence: TGTGCCAGCAGCGTAGGATGGACTAGCGGCTTCAATGAGCAGTTCTTC. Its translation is CASSVGWTSGFNEQFF. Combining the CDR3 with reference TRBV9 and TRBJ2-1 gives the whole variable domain DSGVTQTPKHLITATGQRVTLRCSPRSGDLSVYWYQQSLDQGLQFLIQYYNGEERAKGNILERFSAQQFPDLHSELNLSSLELGDSALYFCASSVGWTSGFNEQFFGPGTRLTVL.

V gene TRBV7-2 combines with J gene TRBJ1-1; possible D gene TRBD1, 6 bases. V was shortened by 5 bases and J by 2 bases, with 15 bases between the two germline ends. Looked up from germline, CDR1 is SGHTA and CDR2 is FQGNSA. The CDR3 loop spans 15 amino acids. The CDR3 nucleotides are TGTGCCAGCAGCCTACCTCCGGGACACAACACTGAAGCTTTCTTT. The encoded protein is CASSLPPGHNTEAFF.

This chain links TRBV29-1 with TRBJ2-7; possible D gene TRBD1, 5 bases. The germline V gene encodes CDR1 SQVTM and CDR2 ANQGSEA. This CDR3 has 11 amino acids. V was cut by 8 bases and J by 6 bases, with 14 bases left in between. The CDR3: CSTLGRGEQYF. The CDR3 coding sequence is TGCAGCACCTTAGGAAGGGGCGAGCAGTACTTC.

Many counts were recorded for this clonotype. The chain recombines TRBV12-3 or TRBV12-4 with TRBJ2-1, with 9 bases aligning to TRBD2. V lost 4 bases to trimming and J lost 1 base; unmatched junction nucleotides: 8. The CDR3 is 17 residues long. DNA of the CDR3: TGTGCCAGCAGTTCCAGCCCGCTAGCGGGATCCTACAATGAGCAGTTCTTC. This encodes CASSSSPLAGSYNEQFF.

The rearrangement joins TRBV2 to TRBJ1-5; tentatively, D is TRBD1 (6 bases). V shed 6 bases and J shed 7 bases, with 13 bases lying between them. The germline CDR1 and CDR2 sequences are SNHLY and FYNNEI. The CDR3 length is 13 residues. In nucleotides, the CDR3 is TGTGCCAGCAGACAGGGCTTAGGGCAGCCCCAGCATTTT. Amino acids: CASRQGLGQPQHF.

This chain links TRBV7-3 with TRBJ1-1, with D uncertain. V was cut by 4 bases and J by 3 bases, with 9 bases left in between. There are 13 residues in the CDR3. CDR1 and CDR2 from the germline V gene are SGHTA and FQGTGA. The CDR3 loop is CASSSYDHTEAFF. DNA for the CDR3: TGTGCCAGCAGCTCCTATGACCACACTGAAGCTTTCTTT. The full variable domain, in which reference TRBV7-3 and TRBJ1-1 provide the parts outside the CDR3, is GAGVSQTPSNKVTEKGKYVELRCDPISGHTALYWYRQSLGQGPEFLIYFQGTGAADDSGLPNDRFFAVRPEGSVSTLKIQRTERGDSAVYLCASSSYDHTEAFFGQGTRLTVV.